This TCR beta chain was sequenced in a study of blood T cell repertoires in COVID-19. Turning to the study itself: There were acute and convalescent COVID-19 samples, and they came from the United States, Italy and Spain.

Per the original methods: Scientists estimated how many nucleated cells there were by amplifying reference gene primers. Measured with immunoSEQ multiplex PCR; TCRdb has only the in-frame clones, and not every one. V and J calls and clone size are as listed in that table; D and trimming were resolved from the DNA. The repertoire consists of under 130,000 clones, with more than 80% occurring once and the leading ten covering about 12%. This CDR3 has 12 residues. CDR1 and CDR2 (germline): SGHNT, YYREEE (reference sequence). V was clipped by 2 bases and J by 7 bases, with 9 bases between them. This receptor was taken from a human donor in a cohort sampled during active COVID-19. Sequenced input: peripheral blood. V and J are TRBV5-4 and TRBJ1-2; D is ambiguous. The CDR3 nucleotides are TGTGCCAGCAGCTTTGGAGAAGGTGGCTACACCTTC. It specifies CASSFGEGGYTF.